The T cell receptor beta chain described here comes from a study of T cell responses to AZD1222 COVID-19 vaccine. Only in-frame clones appear in the TCRdb table, and some are missing; sequencing was by immunoSEQ multiplex PCR. The sample lists approximately 110,000 clones, 70% to 90% occurring once. After removal of 6 bases from V and 4 bases from J, the junction contained 8 bases not matched to a gene. The germline gives CDR1 KGHSH, CDR2 LQKENI. This CDR3 is built from 14 residues. Study-level results: Donors, mostly white British, included more females; clonal diversity was possibly underestimated. Unmutated variant regions reportedly attract nearly half of all spike-specific TCRs.

As to this clone: Its antigen is unidentified.

Combined were second doses at about 4 or about 12 weeks. The sequencing used peripheral blood, collected 28 days after the second AZD1222 dose. The sequence derives from an adult who received the AZD1222 COVID-19 vaccine. This chain joins TRBV18 and TRBJ1-2; 7 nucleotides match TRBD1. This CDR3 is CASSPDRESYGYTF. For the CDR3, the DNA is TGTGCCAGCTCGCCTGACAGGGAAAGCTATGGCTACACCTTC.